This TCR beta chain came from a study of T cell repertoires in cytomegalovirus infection. Per the germline V gene, CDR1 is SQVTM and CDR2 is ANQGSEA. Trimming took 1 base from V and 0 from J, leaving 10 bases between them. This CDR3 is built from 15 residues. Each CDR3 protein gets one entry after TCRdb re-called the reads with MiXCR. The sample shows more than 650,000 distinct CDR3 sequences, approximately 34% of them seen only once. The source material was PBMCs. This TCR was sampled from a human donor in good health (CMV status not recorded). Some clones in this sample may be carry-over from other donors' samples. The V gene is TRBV29-1, the J gene TRBJ2-1, with TRBD1 as a possible D gene (6 bases). CDR3 sequence: CSVEGGPNSYNEQFF. The CDR3 bases are TGCAGCGTTGAAGGGGGGCCTAACTCCTACAATGAGCAGTTCTTC.